Listed below are T cell receptor beta chains from one sample, sequenced in a study of brain metastases from non-small cell lung cancer. Profiled with immunoSEQ multiplex PCR; TCRdb holds only in-frame clones, not every one. The sample lists more than 2,000 clones; roughly 84% were seen once. Sequencing was done on a sample of tissue from a brain metastasis. These TCRs come from a donor over 35 with non-small cell lung cancer. CDR3s include the opening cysteine and the closing phenylalanine or tryptophan. The order of the fields is J gene, D gene, V gene, clone size, CDR3 DNA, CDR3 protein. A D gene is named only where the DNA matches it firmly. Part of the rows lack a size; the others show once, few, many or a class for expanded clones.

TRBJ1-5 . TRBV7-2 once TGTGCCAGCAGCTTACGACACCCGAATCAGCCCCAGCATTTT CASSLRHPNQPQHF
TRBJ1-1 . TRBV27 . TGTGCCAGCAGTGGGACAAACCTGAACACTGAAGCTTTCTTT CASSGTNLNTEAFF
TRBJ2-2 TRBD2 TRBV4-2 . TGTGCCAGCAGCCAAGAGGTACTAGCGGGAGTCACCGGGGAGCTGTTTTTT CASSQEVLAGVTGELFF
TRBJ1-1 . TRBV29-1 . TGCAGCGTTGAAGGACAGCAGAACACTGAAGCTTTCTTT CSVEGQQNTEAFF
TRBJ2-5 TRBD2 TRBV9 . TGTGCCAGCAGCGTGGACGGACTAGCCCAAGAGACCCAGTACTTC CASSVDGLAQETQYF
TRBJ2-2 . TRBV6-4 . TGTGCCAGCAGTGACAGGGACACCGGGGAGCTGTTTTTT CASSDRDTGELFF
TRBJ1-5 TRBD1 TRBV19 . TGTGCCAGTAGTACTCAGGGGGCGCAGAGACAGCCCCAGCATTTT CASSTQGAQRQPQHF
TRBJ2-1 . TRBV5-6 . TGTGCCAGCAGCTTCGGACATTTTGAGGACGGGTTCTTC CASSFGHFEDGFF
TRBJ2-7 TRBD2 TRBV29-1 . TGCAGCGCCTCTAGCGGTGGGGGGAGAGGGTACGAGCAGTACTTC CSASSGGGRGYEQYF
TRBJ1-1 . TRBV15 . TGTGCCACCAGCAAGGCCCTTGGAGGGGTAGAGACTGAAGCTTTCTTT CATSKALGGVETEAFF
TRBJ1-1 . TRBV5-1 few TGCGCCAGCAGCTTGCAAGGCAGGGGGAACACTGAAGCTTTCTTT CASSLQGRGNTEAFF
TRBJ1-3 . TRBV5-1 . TGCGCCAGCAACGACAGCCCTGGAAACACCATATATTTT CASNDSPGNTIYF
TRBJ1-2 . TRBV13 . TGTGCCAGCAGCTTAGGCCGCGGAAGAGGGATCTATGGCTACACCTTC CASSLGRGRGIYGYTF